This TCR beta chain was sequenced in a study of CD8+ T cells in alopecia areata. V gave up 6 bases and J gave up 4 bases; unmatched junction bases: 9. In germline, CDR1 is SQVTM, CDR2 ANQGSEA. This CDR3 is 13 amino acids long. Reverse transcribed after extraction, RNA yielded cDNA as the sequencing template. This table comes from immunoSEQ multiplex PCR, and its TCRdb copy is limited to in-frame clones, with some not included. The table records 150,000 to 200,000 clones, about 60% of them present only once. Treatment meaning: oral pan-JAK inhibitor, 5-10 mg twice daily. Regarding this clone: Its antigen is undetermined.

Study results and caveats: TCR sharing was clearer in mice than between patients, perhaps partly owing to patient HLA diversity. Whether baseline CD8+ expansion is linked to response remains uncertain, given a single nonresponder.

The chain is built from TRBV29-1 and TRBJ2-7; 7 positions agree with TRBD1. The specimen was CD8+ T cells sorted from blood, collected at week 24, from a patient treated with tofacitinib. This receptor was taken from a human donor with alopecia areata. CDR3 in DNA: TGCAGCGTGCCTACAGGGGTTCGGTACGAGCAGTACTTC. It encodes CSVPTGVRYEQYF.